Presented here are 18 T cell receptor beta chains from one specimen sequenced in a study of Graves' ophthalmopathy and Graves' hyperthyroidism. Investigators amplified TCR beta CDR3 regions from RNA transcripts. The first-round RT-PCR employed HTBI primers together with the Qiagen OneStep RT-PCR kit. A multiplex PCR was then performed as the second round. MiXCR, applied by TCRdb to the multiplex PCR reads, yields one record per CDR3 protein. The data hold some 520,000 distinct CDR3 sequences, with approximately 14% observed a single time. Sample: blood. These TCRs come from a woman aged 25 to 39 with Graves' ophthalmopathy.

The J gene is TRBJ2-7, the V gene TRBV6-1; 7 bases align to TRBD1. This CDR3 is built from 14 residues. The germline V gene encodes CDR1 MNHNS and CDR2 SASEGT. V trimming: 5 bases; J trimming: 5 bases; junction bases outside the gene matches: 9. The CDR3 DNA sequence: TGTGCCAGCAGTCCTCGGGACAGTGCCAACGAGCAGTACTTC. Its translation is CASSPRDSANEQYF.

This clonotype was observed many times. J is TRBJ1-5 and V is TRBV11-1, with D unresolved. V lost 4 bases and J lost 3, with 7 bases in between. CDR1 is SGHAT, CDR2 FQDESV, per germline (reference sequence). The CDR3 totals 13 residues. DNA for the CDR3: TGTGCCAGCAGCTATTCAGACAATCAGCCCCAGCATTTT. Protein sequence: CASSYSDNQPQHF.

Ten or more counts support this clonotype. J is TRBJ1-5 and V is TRBV20-1; D is possibly TRBD1 (6 bases). Germline CDR1 DFQATT, CDR2 SNEGSKA (reference sequence). V lost 0 bases and J lost 5, with 17 bases in between. This CDR3 has 16 residues. Here the CDR3 DNA reads TGCAGTGCTAGAGATAAACCAGGGGTATTAGATCAGCCCCAGCATTTT. Protein product: CSARDKPGVLDQPQHF.

This clonotype was detected ten times or more. This rearrangement joins TRBV12-3 or TRBV12-4 to TRBJ2-7; D is possibly TRBD1 (7 bases). The CDR3 loop spans 13 amino acids. The V gene lost 7 bases and the J gene lost 2 bases, with 12 bases spanning the gap. For the CDR3, the DNA is TGTGCCAGCAAGGGGGCGGGAACCTACGAGCAGTACTTC. This encodes CASKGAGTYEQYF.

The chain joins TRBV28 to TRBJ1-5; D gene uncertain. The CDR3 length is 18 residues. Germline V gene sequence: CDR1 MDHEN, CDR2 SYDVKM. V was cut by 5 bases and J by 0 bases, with 20 bases left in between. CDR3 nucleotide sequence: TGTGCCAGCAGTCCCCCTAGGGTGGGCGTCTATAGCAATCAGCCCCAGCATTTT. This encodes CASSPPRVGVYSNQPQHF.

This chain uses TRBV20-1 with TRBJ2-2; the match to TRBD2 covers 8 bases. CDR1 is DFQATT and CDR2 is SNEGSKA in the germline V gene (reference sequence). The CDR3 consists of 14 residues. The V segment lost 5 bases and the J segment 5 bases; nucleotides outside the gene matches: 7. The CDR3 loop is CSARPASGTGELFF. Here the CDR3 DNA reads TGCAGTGCTCGTCCCGCTAGCGGGACCGGGGAGCTGTTTTTT.

This clonotype has at least ten counts. The genes are TRBV11-2 and TRBJ2-2; 7 nucleotides match TRBD1. Germline V CDR1 and CDR2: SGHAT, FQNNGV. This CDR3 spans 16 amino acids. The V segment lost 6 bases and the J segment 4 bases; nucleotides outside the gene matches: 11. The CDR3: CASRHHRQGVTGELFF. The CDR3 bases are TGTGCCAGCAGGCACCACCGGCAGGGGGTCACCGGGGAGCTGTTTTTT. The whole variable domain, remainder taken from reference TRBV11-2 and TRBJ2-2, is EAGVAQSPRYKIIEKRQSVAFWCNPISGHATLYWYQQILGQGPKLLIQFQNNGVVDDSQLPKDRFSAERLKGVDSTLKIQPAKLEDSAVYLCASRHHRQGVTGELFFGEGSRLTVL.

This clonotype was seen ten or more times. The chain joins TRBV6-1 to TRBJ1-2, with D tentatively TRBD1 (5 bases). There are 14 residues in the CDR3. Per germline, CDR1 MNHNS and CDR2 SASEGT. Trimming left V 2 bases short and J 9 bases short, with 16 bases between. CDR3 in amino acids: CASSEHVLQASYTF. The CDR3 DNA sequence: TGTGCCAGCAGTGAACACGTCCTACAGGCCAGCTACACCTTC.

This clonotype occurred many times. The chain recombines TRBV7-9 with TRBJ1-2; D unclear. The CDR3 loop spans 8 amino acids. Germline V gene lookup returns CDR1 SEHNR and CDR2 FQNEAQ (reference sequence). With 5 bases removed from V and 10 bases from J, the gap between germline ends came to 2 bases. The CDR3 protein is CASSLYTF. The CDR3 DNA reads as TGTGCCAGCAGCCTCTACACCTTC.

The V call is TRBV5-1, the J call TRBJ1-2; 11 bases line up with TRBD1. There are 16 residues in the CDR3. Trimming cost V 4 bases and J 7 bases; bases outside gene matches: 12. In germline, CDR1 is SGHRS, CDR2 YFSETQ. CDR3 DNA sequence: TGCGCCAGCAGCGGCGGACAGGGGGCTGGCCCCCCTGGCTACACCTTC. The encoded protein is CASSGGQGAGPPGYTF. Combining the CDR3 with reference TRBV5-1 and TRBJ1-2 gives the whole variable domain KAGVTQTPRYLIKTRGQQVTLSCSPISGHRSVSWYQQTPGQGLQFLFEYFSETQRNKGNFPGRFSGRQFSNSRSEMNVSTLELGDSALYLCASSGGQGAGPPGYTFGSGTRLTVV.

This clonotype showed up many times. The genes are TRBV5-1 and TRBJ1-5; D gene uncertain. Looked up from germline, CDR1 is SGHRS and CDR2 is YFSETQ. Trimming took 4 bases from V and 7 from J, leaving 6 bases between them. There are 11 residues in the CDR3. The CDR3 DNA follows: TGCGCCAGCAGCCCATGCCAGCCCCAGCATTTT. This codes for CASSPCQPQHF.

This clonotype came up many times. The J gene is TRBJ1-3, the V gene TRBV4-1; D not certain. This CDR3 contains 16 residues. Per germline, CDR1 MGHRA and CDR2 YSYEKL. Trimming took 1 base from V and 4 from J, leaving 14 bases between them. The CDR3 reads CASSQAFAGLGNTIYF. In nucleotides, the CDR3 is TGCGCCAGCAGCCAAGCGTTTGCAGGCTTGGGAAACACCATATATTTT.

This clonotype has at least ten counts. Its ends do not fully match the called genes, so a read error is possible. The rearrangement links TRBV24-1 to TRBJ1-5; no reliable D call. The CDR3 is made up of 15 amino acids. Looked up from germline, CDR1 is KGHDR and CDR2 is SFDVKD. CDR3 DNA: TGTGCCACCAGTGACGACGGTTATAGCAATCAGCCCCAGCGTTTT. Its protein product is CATSDDGYSNQPQRF.

This clonotype occurred once. This chain links TRBV30 with TRBJ1-1; D is ambiguous. Germline V gene data show CDR1 as GTSNPN and CDR2 as SVGIG (reference sequence). Trimming stripped 8 bases from V and 1 base from J, with 26 bases between. This CDR3 has 17 residues. CDR3 region: CARGVYLGKKGNTEAFF. In nucleotides, the CDR3 is TGTGCCCGAGGAGTGTATTTGGGAAAGAAGGGGAACACTGAAGCTTTCTTT. Full variable domain (missing parts from reference TRBV30 and TRBJ1-1): SQTIHQWPATLVQPVGSPLSLECTVEGTSNPNLYWYRQAAGRGLQLLFYSVGIGQISSEVPQNLSASRPQDRQFILSSKKLLLSDSGFYLCARGVYLGKKGNTEAFFGQGTRLTVV.

In regard to this clonotype: It may be a read error: a sequence one base away is much more abundant. The chain uses TRBV3-1 and TRBJ1-2, with 8 bases that match TRBD1. This CDR3 is built from 13 residues. V was pared by 1 base and J by 6 bases, with 1 base of the junction left unmatched. CDR1 is LGHDT, CDR2 YNNKEL, per germline (reference sequence). The CDR3 here is CASSQGTGHGYTF. The CDR3 DNA is TGTGCCAGCAGCCAAGGGACAGGGCATGGCTACACCTTC.

This clonotype turned up a few times. This chain connects TRBV6-5 to TRBJ2-2; D not certain. This CDR3 is built from 15 residues. The germline V and J ends were trimmed by 3 bases and 4 bases, with 12 bases remaining between them. Germline V CDR1 and CDR2: MNHEY, SVGAGI. This CDR3 reads CASSYGSRGTGELFF. CDR3 DNA: TGTGCCAGCAGTTATGGCAGTCGCGGCACCGGGGAGCTGTTTTTT.

This clonotype was counted at least ten times. The genes are TRBV6-2 or TRBV6-3 and TRBJ2-6; TRBD2 agrees at 13 bases. The V and J ends lost 6 bases and 1 base, in that order; junction bases with no gene match: 6. The germline V gene has CDR1 MNHEY and CDR2 SVGEGT. This CDR3 is built from 18 residues. The CDR3 DNA follows: TGTGCCAGCAGAACGACTAGCGGGAGGCTATCTGGGGCCAACGTCCTGACTTTC. Translated, it gives CASRTTSGRLSGANVLTF.

This clonotype occurred many times. The V and J genes are TRBV28 and TRBJ2-5; 7 bases are shared with TRBD1. In germline, CDR1 is MDHEN, CDR2 SYDVKM. V lost 3 bases to trimming and J lost 5 bases; unmatched junction nucleotides: 3. The CDR3 has 13 amino acids. The CDR3 protein is CASSLGQSETQYF. CDR3 coding DNA: TGTGCCAGCAGTTTGGGACAGTCCGAGACCCAGTACTTC.